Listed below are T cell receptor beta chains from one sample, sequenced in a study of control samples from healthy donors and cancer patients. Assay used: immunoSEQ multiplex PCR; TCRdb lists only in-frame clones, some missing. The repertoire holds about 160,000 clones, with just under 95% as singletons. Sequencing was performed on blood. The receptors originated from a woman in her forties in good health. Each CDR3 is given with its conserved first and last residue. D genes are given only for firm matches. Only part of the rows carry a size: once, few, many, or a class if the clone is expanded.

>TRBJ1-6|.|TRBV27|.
TGTGCCAGCCTACGAGGGATCGGGTCACCCCTCCACTTT
CASLRGIGSPLHF
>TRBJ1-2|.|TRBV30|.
TGTGCCTGGAGTGTACATAGAGTCGGCTACACCTTC
CAWSVHRVGYTF
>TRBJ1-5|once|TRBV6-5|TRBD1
TGTGCCAGCAGTTCCCAACTACAGGGGGATCAGCCCCAGCATTTT
CASSSQLQGDQPQHF
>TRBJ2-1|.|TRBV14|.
TGTGCCAGCAGCCCTTTTGGCCCTCTCTACAATGAGCAGTTCTTC
CASSPFGPLYNEQFF
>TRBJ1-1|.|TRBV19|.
TGTGCCAGTAGTATACGGGGTTTTGACACTGAAGCTTTCTTT
CASSIRGFDTEAFF
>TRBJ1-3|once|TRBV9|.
TGTGCCAGCAGCGTACGGCCGGGCACCGTCTCTGGAAACACCATATATTTT
CASSVRPGTVSGNTIYF
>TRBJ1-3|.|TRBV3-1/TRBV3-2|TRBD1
TGTGCCAGCAGCCACAGGGGGCAGGACACCATATATTTT
CASSHRGQDTIYF
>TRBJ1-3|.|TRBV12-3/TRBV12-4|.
TGTGCCAGCAGTCCTGGACCTGGAAACACCATATATTTT
CASSPGPGNTIYF
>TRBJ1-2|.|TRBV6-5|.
TGTGCCAGCAGTTACGAGGTAGACTATGGCTACACCTTC
CASSYEVDYGYTF
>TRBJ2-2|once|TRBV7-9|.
TGTGCCAGCAGCTTGGGGAGCGGCAACACCGGGGAGCTGTTTTTT
CASSLGSGNTGELFF
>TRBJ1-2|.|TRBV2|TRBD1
TGTGCCAGCATCCAGAGGGGGACAGACTCCTATGGCTACACCTTC
CASIQRGTDSYGYTF
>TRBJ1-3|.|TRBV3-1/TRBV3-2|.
TGTGCCAGCAGCTTCCCCTTCGGGACCCCGTTTCGGAACACCATATATTTT
CASSFPFGTPFRNTIYF
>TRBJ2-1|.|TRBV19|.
TGTGCCAGTAGTGCCGTAGCGGCTGAGCAGTTCTTC
CASSAVAAEQFF
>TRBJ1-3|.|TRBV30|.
TGTGCCTGGAGTGCCGGTGAGCCTGGAAACACCATATATTTT
CAWSAGEPGNTIYF
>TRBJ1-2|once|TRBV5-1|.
TGCGCCAGCAGCTTGGCCGGGGGGGAGGGGGATGGCTACACCTTC
CASSLAGGEGDGYTF
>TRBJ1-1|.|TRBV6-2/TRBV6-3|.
TGTGCCAGCAGTTCGAGTAGCATGAACACTGAAGCTTTCTTT
CASSSSSMNTEAFF
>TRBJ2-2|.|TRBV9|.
TGTGCCAGCAGCGCAGGCCTCCTCATCGAAACCGGGGAGCTGTTTTTT
CASSAGLLIETGELFF
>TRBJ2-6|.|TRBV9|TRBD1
TGTGCCAGCAGCGTCGACAGGGCGGCTGGGGCCAACGTCCTGACTTTC
CASSVDRAAGANVLTF
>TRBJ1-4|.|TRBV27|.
TGTGCCAGCAGTACTTTAGTCGCGACGAAACTGTTTTTT
CASSTLVATKLFF
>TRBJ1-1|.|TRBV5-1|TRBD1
TGCGCCAGCAGCTTGGAAGGGACAGGGTGGAACACTGAAGCTTTCTTT
CASSLEGTGWNTEAFF
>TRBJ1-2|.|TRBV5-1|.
TGCGCCAGCAGCCTGGATCATCGGAACGTCTATGGCTACACCTTC
CASSLDHRNVYGYTF
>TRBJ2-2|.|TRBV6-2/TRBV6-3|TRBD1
TGTGCCAGCAGTTACTCGACAGGGTTTATATCCGGGGAGCTGTTTTTT
CASSYSTGFISGELFF
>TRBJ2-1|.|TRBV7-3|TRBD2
TGTGCCAGCAGCTCAGTAGCGGGGGGCGGAGGCAATGAGCAGTTCTTC
CASSSVAGGGGNEQFF
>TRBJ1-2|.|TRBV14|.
TGTGCCAGCAGCCAAGATCGTAGAGGGACGGGTGGCTACACCTTC
CASSQDRRGTGGYTF
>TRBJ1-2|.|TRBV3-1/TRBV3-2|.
TGTGCCAGCAGCACTCCATCAGGGGGCTACACCTTC
CASSTPSGGYTF
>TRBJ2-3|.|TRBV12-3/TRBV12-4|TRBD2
TGTGCCAGCAGTCTAGCGGGCACAGATACGCAGTATTTT
CASSLAGTDTQYF
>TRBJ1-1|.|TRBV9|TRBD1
TGTGCCAGCAGCCCCAGGACAGGGGTGAACACTGAAGCTTTCTTT
CASSPRTGVNTEAFF
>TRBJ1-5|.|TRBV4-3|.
TGCGCCAGCAGCCAAGGGATAAATCAGCCCCAGCATTTT
CASSQGINQPQHF
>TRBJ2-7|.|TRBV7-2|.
TGTGCCAGCAGCTTAGCTATAGCAGGGTCCTACGAGCAGTACTTC
CASSLAIAGSYEQYF
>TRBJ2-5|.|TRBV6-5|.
TGTGCCAGCGGAACTAGACAAGAGACCCAGTACTTC
CASGTRQETQYF
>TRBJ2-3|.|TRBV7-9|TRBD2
TGTGCCAGCAGCTTAGCCCTAGCGGGAGATACGCAGTATTTT
CASSLALAGDTQYF
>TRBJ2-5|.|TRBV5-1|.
TGCGCCAGCAGCTTGGGGGGGTATAAAGAGACCCAGTACTTC
CASSLGGYKETQYF
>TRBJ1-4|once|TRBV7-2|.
TGTGCCAGCAGCTTAGGGGGGTGGGATAATGAAAAACTGTTTTTT
CASSLGGWDNEKLFF
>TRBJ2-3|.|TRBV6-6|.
TGTGCCAGCAGTTCCTCCAGGCCTGATACGCAGTATTTT
CASSSSRPDTQYF
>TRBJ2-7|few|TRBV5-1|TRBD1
TGCGCCAGCAGCAAGGGACAGAACTACGAGCAGTACTTC
CASSKGQNYEQYF
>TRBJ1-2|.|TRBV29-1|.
TGCAGCACATCCAGCAGGGAGAAGCCTGGCTACACCTTC
CSTSSREKPGYTF
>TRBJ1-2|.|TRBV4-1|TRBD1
TGCGCCAGCAGCCTTAGAATATACGGGACAGGCGATCCTGGCTACACCTTC
CASSLRIYGTGDPGYTF
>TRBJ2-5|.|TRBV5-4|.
TGTGCCAGCAGCTTGGTGGGGGAAGAGACCCAGTACTTC
CASSLVGEETQYF
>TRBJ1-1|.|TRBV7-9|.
TGTGCCAGCAGCTTTTCCGCGAAGACGAACACTGAAGCTTTCTTT
CASSFSAKTNTEAFF
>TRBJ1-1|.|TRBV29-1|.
TGCAGCGTCCTGCAGGGAATGGTGAACACTGAAGCTTTCTTT
CSVLQGMVNTEAFF
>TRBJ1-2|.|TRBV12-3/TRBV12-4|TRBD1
TGTGCCAGCAGTTTGACAGGGGAGGGCTACACCTTC
CASSLTGEGYTF
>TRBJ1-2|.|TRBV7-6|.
TGTGCCAGCTCCACCCTTGCGGGGGCCCGGGTTGGCTACACCTTC
CASSTLAGARVGYTF
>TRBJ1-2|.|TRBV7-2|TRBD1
TGTGCCAGCAGTTCCGGGACAGGGGACTATGGCTACACCTTC
CASSSGTGDYGYTF
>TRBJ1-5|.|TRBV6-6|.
TGTGCCAGCAGTTACTCCAAGACAGGCGGCAATCAGCCCCAGCATTTT
CASSYSKTGGNQPQHF
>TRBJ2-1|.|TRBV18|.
TGTGCCAGCTCACCCTCCGCAGGGAATGAGCAGTTCTTC
CASSPSAGNEQFF
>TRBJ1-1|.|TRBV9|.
TGTGCCAGCAGCTATACCTGGAACACTGAAGCTTTCTTT
CASSYTWNTEAFF
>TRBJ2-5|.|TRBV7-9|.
TGTGCCAGCAGCCCATACCCCCCAGAGACCCAGTACTTC
CASSPYPPETQYF
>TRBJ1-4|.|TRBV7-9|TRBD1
TGTGCCAGCAGCCAGCTCGGGACAGGGCTTGAAAAACTGTTTTTT
CASSQLGTGLEKLFF
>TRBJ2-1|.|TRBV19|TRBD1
TGTGCCAGTAGTATAGGGGGGACAGGGGTATTTGTTGAGCAGTTCTTC
CASSIGGTGVFVEQFF
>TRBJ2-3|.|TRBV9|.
TGTGCCAGCAGCCCCGGGACCGAAAGCACAGATACGCAGTATTTT
CASSPGTESTDTQYF
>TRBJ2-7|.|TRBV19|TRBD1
TGTGCCAGCCGACAGGGAGTAGCCTACGAGCAGTACTTC
CASRQGVAYEQYF
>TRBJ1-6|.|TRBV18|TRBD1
TGTGCCAGCTCAAAGGAGGAGGGGGCCCATTCACCCCTCCACTTT
CASSKEEGAHSPLHF
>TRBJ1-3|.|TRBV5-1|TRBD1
TGCGCCAGCAGCCTGGCCGGGGGACAGGGGTCCTCTGGAAACACCATATATTTT
CASSLAGGQGSSGNTIYF
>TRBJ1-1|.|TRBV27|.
TGTGCCAGCAGGACTTTAAGGGTTTTGTACACTGAAGCTTTCTTT
CASRTLRVLYTEAFF